This T cell receptor beta chain was documented in a study of early T cells in non-severe SARS-CoV-2 infection (dated by TCRdb to 2020 to 2022). The study in broad terms: Because TCR sequencing relied on bulk RNA taken from unsorted whole blood, pairing of alpha and beta chains was not possible. Results and caveats for the whole study, not just this receptor: VDJdb matching was skewed toward anti-spike CD8 responses and likely underestimated virus-specific expansions, missing private and CD4 specificities.

This clonotype was counted a single time. Its binding antigen is unknown. It has no much larger one-base neighbor in the sample; base qualities were not kept. Evidence from one read is weak. The library was made by 5' RACE. The instrument was a NextSeq 500. To correct for sequencing error and PCR bias, the TCR library protocol tagged individual cDNA molecules with unique molecular identifiers. TCR alpha and beta chains were both sequenced, and the abundances of alpha and beta sequences in each sample were closely correlated with each other. For the original study's pipeline: Decombinator V4 was used to annotate the V gene, J gene and CDR3 of the TCR sequences. TCRs were defined as expanded if a significant change between any two time points was detected under a Poisson model with p below 0.0001. TCR abundances were normalised to the total number of TCRs sequenced per sample and were expressed as counts per million. VDJdb, accessed 1 November 2021, was searched for CMV, EBV and SARS-CoV-2 annotated TCRs, with TCRs annotated for multiple antigens excluded. The public reads were quality trimmed at Q25 with fastp and then assembled into clones with MiXCR by TCRdb, keeping productive beta chains. Rows merge per CDR3 protein into single entries with the most common DNA and genes. TCRdb, rather than the study authors, made the V and J calls. Recorded for this sample are 110,000 or so distinct CDR3 sequences; around 10% of them occurred a single time. 2.5% to 4% of the sample goes to the ten largest clones.

The study was a case-control design nested within a healthcare worker cohort in London, UK, with weekly nasopharyngeal swab PCR tests and blood sampling. Healthcare workers were enrolled in the week of the UK lockdown, from 23 to 31 March 2020, and were followed every week for up to roughly 16 weeks. Sequencing used whole blood. This sequence originates from an adult who was a healthcare worker with PCR-confirmed SARS-CoV-2 infection or an uninfected control (not recorded which).

The DNA sequence follows: TGTGCCTGCGGGAACACTGAAGCTTTCTTT. Its translation reads: CACGNTEAFF. The receptor chain draws on TRBV30 and TRBJ1-1, with no D gene named confidently. V and J are truncated by 6 bases and 1 base respectively, leaving an intervening sequence of 3 bases. The germline V gene (reference sequence) supplies CDR1 GTSNPN and CDR2 SVGIG. The CDR3 measures 10 amino acids from cysteine to phenylalanine. Here the CDR3 DNA is all that survives: 30 bases in frame from base 1.